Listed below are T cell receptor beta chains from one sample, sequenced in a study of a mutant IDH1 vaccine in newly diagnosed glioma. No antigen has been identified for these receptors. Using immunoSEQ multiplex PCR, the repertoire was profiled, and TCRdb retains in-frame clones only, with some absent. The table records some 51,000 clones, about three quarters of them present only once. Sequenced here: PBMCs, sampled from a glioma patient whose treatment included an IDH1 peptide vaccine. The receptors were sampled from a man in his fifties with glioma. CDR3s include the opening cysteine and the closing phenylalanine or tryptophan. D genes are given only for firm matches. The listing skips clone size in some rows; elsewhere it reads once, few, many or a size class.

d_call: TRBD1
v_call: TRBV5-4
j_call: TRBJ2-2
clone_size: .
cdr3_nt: TGTGCCAGCAGCACGGGACAGCTGAACACCGGGGAGCTGTTTTTT
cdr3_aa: CASSTGQLNTGELFF

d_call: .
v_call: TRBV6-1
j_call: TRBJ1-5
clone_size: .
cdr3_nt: TGTGCCAGCAGGGCCGGCAGCTATAGCGATCAGCCCCAGCATTTT
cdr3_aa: CASRAGSYSDQPQHF

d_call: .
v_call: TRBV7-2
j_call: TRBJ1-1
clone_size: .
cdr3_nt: TGTGCCAGCAGCCCAGACACTGAAGCTTTCTTT
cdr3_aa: CASSPDTEAFF

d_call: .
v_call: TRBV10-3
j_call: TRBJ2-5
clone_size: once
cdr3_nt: TGTGCCATCAGATCCGTAGAGACCCAGTACTTC
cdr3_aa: CAIRSVETQYF

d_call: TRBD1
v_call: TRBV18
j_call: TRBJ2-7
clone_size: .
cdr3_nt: TGTGCCAGCTCACCTCGCCTTGGGACAGGGTGGGAGCAGTACTTC
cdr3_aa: CASSPRLGTGWEQYF

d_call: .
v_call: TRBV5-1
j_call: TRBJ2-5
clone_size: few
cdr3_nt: TGCGCCAGCAGCCAGGGACAGTTCGGGGGCGAGACCCAGTACTTC
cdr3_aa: CASSQGQFGGETQYF

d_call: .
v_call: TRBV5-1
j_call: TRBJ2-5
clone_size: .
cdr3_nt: TGCGCCAGCAGCTACCAAGAGACCCAGTACTTC
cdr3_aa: CASSYQETQYF

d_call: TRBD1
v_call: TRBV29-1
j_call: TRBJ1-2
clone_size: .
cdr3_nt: TGCAGCGTTGGTAGGGGGCCAGGGGATGGCTACACCTTC
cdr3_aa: CSVGRGPGDGYTF

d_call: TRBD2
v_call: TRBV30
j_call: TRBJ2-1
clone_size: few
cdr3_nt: TGTGCCTGGAGTCCGGATAATCTAGCGGGGGAGCAGTTCTTC
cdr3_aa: CAWSPDNLAGEQFF

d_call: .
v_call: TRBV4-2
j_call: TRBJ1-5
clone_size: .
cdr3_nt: TGTGCCAGCAGCCAAGAGGTCAGATATAGCAATCAGCCCCAGCATTTT
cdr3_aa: CASSQEVRYSNQPQHF

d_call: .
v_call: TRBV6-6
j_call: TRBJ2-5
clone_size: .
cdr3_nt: TGTGCCAGCAGGGTAGGGACGGACAAAAAGACCCAGTACTTC
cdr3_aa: CASRVGTDKKTQYF

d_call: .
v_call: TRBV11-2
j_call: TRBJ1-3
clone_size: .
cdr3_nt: TGTGCCAGCAGCCCACACCCCCGGTTACAGAAGTCTGGAAACACCATATATTTT
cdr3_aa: CASSPHPRLQKSGNTIYF

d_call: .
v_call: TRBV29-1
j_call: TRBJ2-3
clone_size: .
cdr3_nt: TGCAGCGTTGAATTTGACAGACCGAGGAATACGCAGTATTTT
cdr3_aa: CSVEFDRPRNTQYF

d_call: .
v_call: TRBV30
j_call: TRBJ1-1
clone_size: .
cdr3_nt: TGTGCCTGGAGTGTACTAGGCAAGAACACTGAAGCTTTCTTT
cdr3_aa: CAWSVLGKNTEAFF

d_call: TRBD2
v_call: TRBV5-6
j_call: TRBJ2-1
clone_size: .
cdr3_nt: TGTGCCAGCAGCTTAGGACTAGCGGCGCGGCGAGAGCAGTTCTTC
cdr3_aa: CASSLGLAARREQFF

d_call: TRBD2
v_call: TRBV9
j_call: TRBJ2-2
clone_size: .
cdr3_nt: TGTGCCAGCAGCACGCCCACGGGAGGGGCCAGGACCGGGGAGCTGTTTTTT
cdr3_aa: CASSTPTGGARTGELFF

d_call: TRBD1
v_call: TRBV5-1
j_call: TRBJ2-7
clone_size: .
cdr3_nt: TGCGCCAGCAGCTTCCAGGGGGACGAGCAGTACTTC
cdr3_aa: CASSFQGDEQYF

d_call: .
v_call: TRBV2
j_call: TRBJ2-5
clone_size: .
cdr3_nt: TGTGCCAGCAGTGAAGCGCGGTGGAGGGGAGGCGAGACCCAGTACTTC
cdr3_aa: CASSEARWRGGETQYF

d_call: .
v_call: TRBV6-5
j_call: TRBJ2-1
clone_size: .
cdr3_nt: TGTGCCAGCAGCGACGGGACTGTTACCTACAATGAGCAGTTCTTC
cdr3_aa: CASSDGTVTYNEQFF

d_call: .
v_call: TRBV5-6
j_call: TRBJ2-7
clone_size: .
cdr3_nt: TGTGCCAGCAGCCTGGACACTTCCTACGAGCAGTACTTC
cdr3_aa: CASSLDTSYEQYF

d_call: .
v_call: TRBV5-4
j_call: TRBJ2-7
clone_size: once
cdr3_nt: TGTGCCAGCAGCTTGGCCCCCGGGGACTACGAGCAGTACTTC
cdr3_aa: CASSLAPGDYEQYF

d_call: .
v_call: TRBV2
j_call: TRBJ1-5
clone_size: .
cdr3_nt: TGTGCCAGCAGTCGTTCTACCAGAGACCAGCCCCAGCATTTT
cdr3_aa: CASSRSTRDQPQHF

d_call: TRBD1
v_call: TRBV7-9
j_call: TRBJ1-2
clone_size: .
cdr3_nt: TGTGCCAGCAGCTTGGGGACAGGGCGTGGCTACACCTTC
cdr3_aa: CASSLGTGRGYTF

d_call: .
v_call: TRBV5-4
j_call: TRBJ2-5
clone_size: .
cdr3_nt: TGTGCCAGCAGCTTTAGGACGGTGGAGACCCAGTACTTC
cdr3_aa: CASSFRTVETQYF

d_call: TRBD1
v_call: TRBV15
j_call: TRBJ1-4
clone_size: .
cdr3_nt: TGTGCCACCAGCAGAGATTGGGACAGGGCGGGTGAAAAACTGTTTTTT
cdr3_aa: CATSRDWDRAGEKLFF

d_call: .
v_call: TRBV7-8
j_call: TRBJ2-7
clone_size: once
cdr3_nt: TGTGCCAGCAGCTTACTAAACGGACTGGGGGCCTACGAGCAGTACTTC
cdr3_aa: CASSLLNGLGAYEQYF

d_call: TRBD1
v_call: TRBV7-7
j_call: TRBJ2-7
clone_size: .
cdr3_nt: TGTGCTAGCAGCTCGGACAGGGAACGGGAGCAGTACTTC
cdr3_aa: CASSSDREREQYF

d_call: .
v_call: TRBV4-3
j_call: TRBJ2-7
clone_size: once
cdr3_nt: TGCGCCAGCAGCCATGCGCGGGGTACCTACGAGCAGTACTTC
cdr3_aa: CASSHARGTYEQYF

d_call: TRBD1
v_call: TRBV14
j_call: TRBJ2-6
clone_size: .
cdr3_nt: TGTGCCAGCAGCCAAGTAACAGGGGGCGGCTCTGGGGCCAACGTCCTGACTTTC
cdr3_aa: CASSQVTGGGSGANVLTF

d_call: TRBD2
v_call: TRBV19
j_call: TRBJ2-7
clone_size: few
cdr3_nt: TGTGCCAGTAGCGCGGGGGCCTACGAGCAGTACTTC
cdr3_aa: CASSAGAYEQYF